This TCR beta chain was sequenced for a study of T cells in localized non-small cell lung cancer. In the case of this clone: Its antigen is not identified.

Sequencing was performed with immunoSEQ multiplex PCR; in TCRdb, only in-frame clones are kept and a portion is missing. The sample consists of 100,000 to 150,000 clones, 70% to 90% of them appearing once. Study-wide results and caveats: Without multi-region sequencing, intratumor heterogeneity could not be excluded.

V gave up 4 bases and J gave up 3 bases; unmatched junction bases: 3. There are 14 residues in the CDR3. Germline V gives CDR1 LNHDA, CDR2 SQIVND (reference sequence). The starting material was peripheral blood, obtained before any cancer treatment. This receptor was taken from a female donor of 60 years or more with stage I lung adenocarcinoma. The chain links TRBV19 to TRBJ1-5; the match to TRBD1 covers 7 bases. The CDR3 protein is CASSTRGDNQPQHF. In DNA, the CDR3 is TGTGCCAGTAGTACCAGGGGGGACAATCAGCCCCAGCATTTT.